This TCR beta chain was sequenced for a study of blood T cell repertoires in COVID-19. Study information: Samples of COVID-19 (acute and convalescent) were obtained from the United States, Italy and Spain. T cells, B-cell-depleted T cells, or PBMCs provided the cDNA or gDNA that served as material.

Measured with immunoSEQ multiplex PCR; TCRdb has only the in-frame clones, and not every one. The sample has 150,000 to 200,000 clones, roughly 80% seen once. Germline V gene lookup returns CDR1 SNHLY and CDR2 FYNNEI. The V end was cut by 1 base, the J end by 7 bases, with 11 bases between. The CDR3 is 14 residues long. This sequence originates from a human donor with acute or convalescent COVID-19. The donor label of this sample is uncertain. Sequencing was carried out using peripheral blood. The rearrangement joins TRBV2 to TRBJ1-5; D is perhaps TRBD1 (5 bases). This CDR3 reads CASSEGSGRQPQHF. The CDR3 nucleotides read TGTGCCAGCAGTGAAGGGTCAGGGAGGCAGCCCCAGCATTTT.